Listed below are T cell receptor beta chains from one sample, sequenced in a study of blood T cell repertoires in COVID-19. The method was immunoSEQ multiplex PCR; TCRdb's version includes in-frame clones alone and lacks a portion of them. The sample records around 220,000 clones, roughly 84% being singletons. The sample comprised peripheral blood. The receptor source for this set is a middle-aged woman who had recovered from COVID-19. The CDR3 runs from the conserved cysteine through the conserved F or W. D genes are given only for firm matches. The size entry is marked missing in some rows and otherwise reads once, few, many or a size class.

J gene: TRBJ2-2; clone size: NA; D gene: TRBD2; V gene: TRBV5-1; CDR3 protein: CASSLAASGGTPGELFF; CDR3 DNA: TGCGCCAGCAGCTTGGCGGCTAGCGGGGGGACACCCGGGGAGCTGTTTTTT
J gene: TRBJ1-5; clone size: NA; D gene: NA; V gene: TRBV28; CDR3 protein: CASTGRIAHF; CDR3 DNA: TGTGCCAGCACAGGGAGGATAGCACATTTT
J gene: TRBJ2-2; clone size: NA; D gene: TRBD2; V gene: TRBV3-1/TRBV3-2; CDR3 protein: CASSPQGLAAGELFF; CDR3 DNA: TGTGCCAGCAGCCCCCAAGGACTAGCGGCCGGGGAGCTGTTTTTT
J gene: TRBJ1-2; clone size: once; D gene: TRBD1; V gene: TRBV19; CDR3 protein: CASSPQGAGGYTF; CDR3 DNA: TGTGCCAGTAGCCCACAGGGGGCCGGGGGCTACACCTTC
J gene: TRBJ1-2; clone size: once; D gene: NA; V gene: TRBV19; CDR3 protein: CASSIDLTVYGYTF; CDR3 DNA: TGTGCCAGTAGTATAGATCTCACAGTCTATGGCTACACCTTC
J gene: TRBJ1-2; clone size: NA; D gene: TRBD1; V gene: TRBV2; CDR3 protein: CASTEVQGVYGYTF; CDR3 DNA: TGTGCCAGCACCGAGGTCCAGGGGGTGTATGGCTACACCTTC
J gene: TRBJ2-1; clone size: NA; D gene: TRBD2; V gene: TRBV7-2; CDR3 protein: CASSLARLAGAISYNEQFF; CDR3 DNA: TGTGCCAGCAGCTTAGCGCGACTAGCGGGAGCCATCTCCTACAATGAGCAGTTCTTC
J gene: TRBJ2-1; clone size: many; D gene: TRBD2; V gene: TRBV9; CDR3 protein: CASSVAGGSGNEQFF; CDR3 DNA: TGTGCCAGCAGCGTAGCGGGAGGGTCGGGAAATGAGCAGTTCTTC
J gene: TRBJ1-5; clone size: NA; D gene: TRBD1; V gene: TRBV5-6; CDR3 protein: CASSRQGVSQPQHF; CDR3 DNA: TGTGCCAGCAGTCGACAGGGAGTAAGTCAGCCCCAGCATTTT
J gene: TRBJ1-5; clone size: NA; D gene: NA; V gene: TRBV28; CDR3 protein: CASSFLGQKDQPQHF; CDR3 DNA: TGTGCCAGCAGTTTTCTTGGACAGAAGGACCAGCCCCAGCATTTT
J gene: TRBJ1-2; clone size: NA; D gene: TRBD1; V gene: TRBV9; CDR3 protein: CAISRGQDYGYTF; CDR3 DNA: TGTGCCATCTCGAGGGGACAGGACTATGGCTACACCTTC
J gene: TRBJ2-3; clone size: NA; D gene: TRBD1; V gene: TRBV4-3; CDR3 protein: CASSQDLGRTGDTQYF; CDR3 DNA: TGCGCCAGCAGCCAAGACTTAGGAAGGACAGGAGATACGCAGTATTTT
J gene: TRBJ2-2; clone size: NA; D gene: TRBD2; V gene: TRBV5-4; CDR3 protein: CASSFRAGANTGELFF; CDR3 DNA: TGTGCCAGCAGCTTCCGGGCGGGAGCGAACACCGGGGAGCTGTTTTTT
J gene: TRBJ2-7; clone size: NA; D gene: TRBD2; V gene: TRBV18; CDR3 protein: CASSPTSGGAYEQYF; CDR3 DNA: TGTGCCAGCTCACCCACTAGCGGGGGGGCCTACGAGCAGTACTTC
J gene: TRBJ2-7; clone size: NA; D gene: TRBD1; V gene: TRBV9; CDR3 protein: CASSVEGGRTYEQYF; CDR3 DNA: TGTGCCAGCAGCGTAGAAGGGGGCAGAACGTACGAGCAGTACTTC
J gene: TRBJ2-5; clone size: NA; D gene: TRBD1; V gene: TRBV28; CDR3 protein: CASSLAAGGRKTQYF; CDR3 DNA: TGTGCCAGCAGTTTGGCGGCAGGGGGTAGGAAGACCCAGTACTTC
J gene: TRBJ1-2; clone size: NA; D gene: TRBD1; V gene: TRBV5-1; CDR3 protein: CASSKDVTGRSGYTF; CDR3 DNA: TGCGCCAGCAGCAAGGACGTGACAGGGAGATCTGGCTACACCTTC
J gene: TRBJ1-6; clone size: NA; D gene: NA; V gene: TRBV5-8; CDR3 protein: CASSLLGSPLHF; CDR3 DNA: TGTGCCAGCAGCTTGCTAGGTTCACCCCTCCACTTT
J gene: TRBJ2-7; clone size: NA; D gene: NA; V gene: TRBV5-4; CDR3 protein: CASSTGGERVGEQYF; CDR3 DNA: TGTGCCAGCAGCACTGGAGGAGAACGAGTGGGCGAGCAGTACTTC
J gene: TRBJ2-7; clone size: NA; D gene: TRBD2; V gene: TRBV19; CDR3 protein: CASKAGSSYEQYF; CDR3 DNA: TGTGCCAGTAAAGCGGGGAGCTCCTACGAGCAGTACTTC
J gene: TRBJ2-7; clone size: NA; D gene: TRBD1; V gene: TRBV18; CDR3 protein: CASSPGTGSYEQYF; CDR3 DNA: TGTGCCAGCTCACCAGGGACAGGAAGCTACGAGCAGTACTTC
J gene: TRBJ1-4; clone size: NA; D gene: TRBD1; V gene: TRBV6-4; CDR3 protein: CADCADRAAEKLFF; CDR3 DNA: TGTGCCGATTGCGCGGACAGGGCGGCTGAAAAACTGTTTTTT
J gene: TRBJ2-7; clone size: NA; D gene: NA; V gene: TRBV21-1; CDR3 protein: CASSLRGEVDRREPYEQYF; CDR3 DNA: TGTGCCAGCAGCTTAAGGGGAGAGGTCGACCGGCGGGAGCCCTACGAGCAGTACTTC
J gene: TRBJ2-2; clone size: NA; D gene: NA; V gene: TRBV12-3/TRBV12-4; CDR3 protein: CASSLTGIGELFF; CDR3 DNA: TGTGCCAGCAGTTTAACGGGTATCGGGGAGCTGTTTTTT
J gene: TRBJ1-5; clone size: many; D gene: NA; V gene: TRBV7-9; CDR3 protein: CASSFISGAQHF; CDR3 DNA: TGTGCCAGCAGCTTTATATCCGGGGCCCAGCATTTT
J gene: TRBJ1-6; clone size: NA; D gene: NA; V gene: TRBV9; CDR3 protein: CASSVAQGTGSPLHF; CDR3 DNA: TGTGCCAGCAGCGTAGCTCAGGGGACGGGGTCACCCCTCCACTTT
J gene: TRBJ2-3; clone size: NA; D gene: NA; V gene: TRBV18; CDR3 protein: CASSPVAADTQYF; CDR3 DNA: TGTGCCAGCTCACCAGTGGCTGCAGATACGCAGTATTTT
J gene: TRBJ2-5; clone size: NA; D gene: TRBD2; V gene: TRBV7-2; CDR3 protein: CASTSGGPAETQYF; CDR3 DNA: TGTGCCTCAACTAGCGGGGGGCCGGCGGAGACCCAGTACTTC
J gene: TRBJ1-4; clone size: once; D gene: TRBD1; V gene: TRBV5-1; CDR3 protein: CASSSGAQGVEKLFF; CDR3 DNA: TGCGCCAGCAGCTCTGGGGCGCAGGGGGTTGAAAAACTGTTTTTT
J gene: TRBJ1-2; clone size: few; D gene: TRBD1; V gene: TRBV27; CDR3 protein: CASSLSAGGSGYTF; CDR3 DNA: TGTGCCAGCAGTTTATCGGCAGGGGGCTCTGGCTACACCTTC
J gene: TRBJ1-3; clone size: once; D gene: TRBD1; V gene: TRBV10-3; CDR3 protein: CATGQGPNSGNTIYF; CDR3 DNA: TGTGCCACCGGACAGGGGCCTAACTCTGGAAACACCATATATTTT
J gene: TRBJ1-1; clone size: few; D gene: TRBD1; V gene: TRBV9; CDR3 protein: CASSVTAGGQGRTEAFF; CDR3 DNA: TGTGCCAGCAGCGTTACCGCGGGGGGACAGGGGAGGACTGAAGCTTTCTTT
J gene: TRBJ1-6; clone size: few; D gene: NA; V gene: TRBV7-2; CDR3 protein: CASRVIGGHPNSPLHF; CDR3 DNA: TGTGCCAGCAGGGTGATTGGAGGCCATCCCAATTCACCCCTCCACTTT
J gene: TRBJ1-2; clone size: NA; D gene: NA; V gene: TRBV6-1; CDR3 protein: CASSELGRENGYTF; CDR3 DNA: TGTGCCAGCAGTGAATTGGGCAGGGAAAATGGCTACACCTTC
J gene: TRBJ1-2; clone size: NA; D gene: TRBD1; V gene: TRBV6-2/TRBV6-3; CDR3 protein: CASSWTGGKGYTF; CDR3 DNA: TGTGCCAGCAGTTGGACAGGGGGGAAGGGCTACACCTTC
J gene: TRBJ1-2; clone size: few; D gene: NA; V gene: TRBV6-2/TRBV6-3; CDR3 protein: CASSYRGSGYGYTF; CDR3 DNA: TGTGCCAGCAGTTACAGGGGGTCGGGCTATGGCTACACCTTC
J gene: TRBJ2-1; clone size: NA; D gene: TRBD2; V gene: TRBV7-3; CDR3 protein: CASSLTGLANNEQFF; CDR3 DNA: TGTGCCAGCAGCTTAACGGGACTAGCCAACAATGAGCAGTTCTTC
J gene: TRBJ2-7; clone size: NA; D gene: NA; V gene: TRBV10-3; CDR3 protein: CAISETGYEQYF; CDR3 DNA: TGTGCCATCAGTGAGACCGGCTACGAGCAGTACTTC
J gene: TRBJ2-7; clone size: NA; D gene: NA; V gene: TRBV19; CDR3 protein: CASSSLHSNRNYEQYF; CDR3 DNA: TGTGCCAGTAGTTCCCTTCACTCCAACCGCAACTACGAGCAGTACTTC
J gene: TRBJ2-2; clone size: NA; D gene: NA; V gene: TRBV5-4; CDR3 protein: CASSFLNDGELFF; CDR3 DNA: TGTGCCAGCAGCTTTCTAAATGACGGGGAGCTGTTTTTT
J gene: TRBJ2-7; clone size: NA; D gene: TRBD1; V gene: TRBV27; CDR3 protein: CASSPTGNPYEQYF; CDR3 DNA: TGTGCCAGCAGTCCGACAGGGAATCCCTACGAGCAGTACTTC
J gene: TRBJ2-2; clone size: NA; D gene: TRBD2; V gene: TRBV13; CDR3 protein: CASSFGTIHTGELFF; CDR3 DNA: TGTGCCAGCAGCTTTGGGACTATACACACCGGGGAGCTGTTTTTT
J gene: TRBJ1-2; clone size: NA; D gene: TRBD1; V gene: TRBV6-5; CDR3 protein: CASSYSRQGAMHGYTF; CDR3 DNA: TGTGCCAGCAGTTACTCCAGACAGGGGGCGATGCATGGCTACACCTTC
J gene: TRBJ2-5; clone size: NA; D gene: NA; V gene: TRBV24-1; CDR3 protein: CATSRASGGTETQYF; CDR3 DNA: TGTGCCACCAGTCGGGCCTCTGGAGGGACCGAGACCCAGTACTTC
J gene: TRBJ1-5; clone size: NA; D gene: NA; V gene: TRBV6-2/TRBV6-3; CDR3 protein: CASSYLGVVPGLNQPQHF; CDR3 DNA: TGTGCCAGCAGTTACCTAGGGGTGGTTCCAGGCTTAAATCAGCCCCAGCATTTT
J gene: TRBJ2-3; clone size: NA; D gene: TRBD2; V gene: TRBV10-3; CDR3 protein: CAISESRTSGRTDTQYF; CDR3 DNA: TGTGCCATCAGTGAGTCGAGGACTAGCGGACGCACAGATACGCAGTATTTT
J gene: TRBJ2-1; clone size: NA; D gene: TRBD2; V gene: TRBV19; CDR3 protein: CASSIELAGGYEQFF; CDR3 DNA: TGTGCCAGTAGTATAGAACTAGCGGGGGGTTATGAGCAGTTCTTC
J gene: TRBJ1-2; clone size: NA; D gene: NA; V gene: TRBV7-3; CDR3 protein: CASSQTQQHGYTF; CDR3 DNA: TGTGCCAGCAGCCAAACCCAACAGCATGGCTACACCTTC
J gene: TRBJ2-3; clone size: many; D gene: TRBD2; V gene: TRBV5-4; CDR3 protein: CASSLAASGGNTDTQYF; CDR3 DNA: TGTGCCAGCAGCTTGGCGGCTAGCGGGGGTAACACAGATACGCAGTATTTT
J gene: TRBJ1-2; clone size: NA; D gene: NA; V gene: TRBV7-2; CDR3 protein: CASSLLGQDYGYTF; CDR3 DNA: TGTGCCAGCAGCCTCTTGGGTCAGGACTATGGCTACACCTTC
J gene: TRBJ1-2; clone size: NA; D gene: NA; V gene: TRBV7-2; CDR3 protein: CASSLALSGAYGYTF; CDR3 DNA: TGTGCCAGCAGCTTAGCGCTCTCTGGGGCCTATGGCTACACCTTC
J gene: TRBJ2-1; clone size: NA; D gene: TRBD1; V gene: TRBV9; CDR3 protein: CASSVGTGGGNEQFF; CDR3 DNA: TGTGCCAGCAGCGTAGGGACAGGGGGCGGGAATGAGCAGTTCTTC
J gene: TRBJ1-3; clone size: once; D gene: TRBD1; V gene: TRBV30; CDR3 protein: CAWSPGTGAGNTIYF; CDR3 DNA: TGTGCCTGGAGCCCCGGGACAGGGGCTGGAAACACCATATATTTT
J gene: TRBJ1-2; clone size: NA; D gene: NA; V gene: TRBV7-3; CDR3 protein: CASSPSRGYGYTF; CDR3 DNA: TGTGCCAGCAGCCCCAGCAGGGGATATGGCTACACCTTC
J gene: TRBJ2-1; clone size: NA; D gene: TRBD2; V gene: TRBV7-3; CDR3 protein: CASSLELAAYNEQFF; CDR3 DNA: TGTGCCAGCAGCTTAGAACTAGCGGCCTACAATGAGCAGTTCTTC
J gene: TRBJ1-5; clone size: NA; D gene: NA; V gene: TRBV19; CDR3 protein: CASSSGPGGRPQHF; CDR3 DNA: TGTGCCAGTAGTTCTGGACCGGGAGGGAGACCCCAGCATTTT
J gene: TRBJ2-1; clone size: NA; D gene: TRBD1; V gene: TRBV12-5; CDR3 protein: CASGLVQGTGITRSYNEQFF; CDR3 DNA: TGTGCTAGTGGTTTGGTACAAGGGACAGGGATAACCCGCTCCTACAATGAGCAGTTCTTC
J gene: TRBJ2-1; clone size: NA; D gene: NA; V gene: TRBV28; CDR3 protein: CASSLGAQITNEQFF; CDR3 DNA: TGTGCCAGCAGTTTGGGGGCCCAGATTACGAATGAGCAGTTCTTC
J gene: TRBJ2-7; clone size: NA; D gene: NA; V gene: TRBV4-3; CDR3 protein: CASSQDRIEENGYYEQYF; CDR3 DNA: TGCGCCAGCAGCCAAGATCGGATAGAGGAAAACGGTTACTACGAGCAGTACTTC